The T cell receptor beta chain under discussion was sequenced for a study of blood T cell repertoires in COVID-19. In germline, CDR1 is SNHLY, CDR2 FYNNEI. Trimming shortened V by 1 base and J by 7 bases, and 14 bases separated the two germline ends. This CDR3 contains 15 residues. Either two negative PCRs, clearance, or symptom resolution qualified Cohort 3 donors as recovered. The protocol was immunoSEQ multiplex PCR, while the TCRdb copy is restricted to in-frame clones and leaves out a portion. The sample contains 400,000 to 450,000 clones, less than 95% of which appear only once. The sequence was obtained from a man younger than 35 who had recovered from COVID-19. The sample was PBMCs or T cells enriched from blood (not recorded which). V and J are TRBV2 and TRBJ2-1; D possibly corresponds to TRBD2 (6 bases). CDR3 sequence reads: CASSEDLGLGNEQFF. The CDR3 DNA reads TGTGCCAGCAGTGAAGACCTGGGACTCGGAAATGAGCAGTTCTTC.